This TCR beta chain appears in the sequencing data of a study of T cell repertoires in cytomegalovirus infection. Points on this clonotype: Antigen specificity is unknown.

TCRdb re-derived calls from the reads in MiXCR, one entry per CDR3 protein. The sample includes 200,000 to 250,000 distinct CDR3 sequences, 35% to 45% of them seen just once. Germline CDR1 and CDR2: MNHEY and SMNVEV (reference sequence). CDR3 length equals 14 residues. V dropped 5 bases and J dropped 5 bases, with 15 bases sitting between them. The rearrangement joins TRBV27 to TRBJ2-5; the D gene is possibly TRBD2 (6 bases). The sample consisted of CD8+ T cells from cultured PBMCs, taken from culture after CMV antigen stimulation. The source is a human donor in good health (CMV status not recorded). Some clones in this sample may be carry-over from other donors' samples. The CDR3 reads CASSRSGGAETQYF. The CDR3 DNA sequence: TGTGCCAGCAGTAGGTCAGGCGGGGCGGAGACCCAGTACTTC.